Below, 30 T cell receptor beta chains from the same sample are listed, as sequenced in a study of shared clonotypes between healthy human individuals. TCRdb's table, derived via immunoSEQ multiplex PCR, lists solely in-frame clones and lacks some. The sample lists approximately 700,000 clones; approximately 73% were seen once. Sequenced input: memory CD4+ T cells sorted from blood. Subset here: CD45RA-negative fraction. All receptors come from a woman younger than 45 in good health.

The sample holds many counts of this clone. V is TRBV27 and J is TRBJ1-1, with a tentative D call TRBD1 (6 bases). The CDR3 is 16 residues long. The V and J ends lost 2 bases and 2 bases respectively, with 15 bases between them. CDR1 is MNHEY and CDR2 is SMNVEV in the germline V gene (reference sequence). The CDR3 sequence is CASSLGRGRGNTEAFF. CDR3 in DNA: TGTGCCAGCAGTTTAGGGCGGGGGCGAGGAAACACTGAAGCTTTCTTT.

V usage is TRBV15 and J usage is TRBJ2-1; 7 bases line up with TRBD2. The CDR3 contains 15 residues. Per germline, CDR1 LNHNV and CDR2 YYDKDF (reference sequence). V lost 4 bases to trimming and J lost 3 bases; unmatched junction nucleotides: 6. CDR3 DNA sequence: TGTGCCACCAGCATCGAGCGGGAAGACTACAATGAGCAGTTCTTC. This encodes CATSIEREDYNEQFF.

The V gene is TRBV10-3, the J gene TRBJ1-2; D is unresolved. Germline V gives CDR1 ENHRY, CDR2 SYGVKD. Deletions cut 6 bases from V and 5 bases from J, with 10 bases between. The CDR3 runs to 12 residues. CDR3 bases: TGTGCCATCAGACCGGGGAGGTATGGCTACACCTTC. This codes for CAIRPGRYGYTF.

The V call is TRBV6-1, the J call TRBJ2-2; the D is unclear. Germline V gene data show CDR1 as MNHNS and CDR2 as SASEGT. The CDR3 is 16 amino acids. Trimming pared 4 bases from V and 6 bases from J, leaving 18 bases between. The CDR3 here is CASSGEQILTAGELFF. In DNA form, the CDR3 reads TGTGCCAGCAGTGGTGAGCAGATTCTAACTGCCGGGGAGCTGTTTTTT.

The V and J genes are TRBV5-1 and TRBJ2-5; possible D gene TRBD1, 6 bases. The V gene's germline CDR1 is SGHRS and CDR2 YFSETQ. The germline V and J ends were trimmed by 7 bases and 5 bases, with 12 bases remaining between them. This CDR3 spans 12 amino acids. The CDR3 DNA follows: TGCGCCAGCGGGCCTCAGGGGGAGACCCAGTACTTC. Translated, it gives CASGPQGETQYF.

The chain couples TRBV7-2 to TRBJ2-5; TRBD2 aligns across 9 bases. Germline V gene sequence: CDR1 SGHTA, CDR2 FQGNSA. Trimming at V came to 1 base and at J to 5 bases, leaving 5 bases not matched to a gene. The CDR3 has 15 amino acids. The CDR3 reads CASSLGGRARETQYF. The CDR3, as DNA: TGTGCCAGCAGCTTAGGCGGGAGGGCCCGGGAGACCCAGTACTTC.

A few counts support this clone. The chain carries TRBV16 and TRBJ2-7; 7 bases line up with TRBD1. Germline CDR1 and CDR2: KGHSY and FQNENV. CDR3 size: 12 residues. J gave up 6 bases and V 4 bases, and 3 bases lay outside the gene matches. The CDR3: CASSRSGGEQYF. In DNA, the CDR3 is TGTGCCAGCAGCCGGTCAGGGGGCGAGCAGTACTTC.

V usage is TRBV4-1 and J usage is TRBJ2-1; 13 bases agree with TRBD2. Germline V CDR1 and CDR2: MGHRA, YSYEKL. Trimming at V came to 3 bases and at J to 4 bases, leaving 9 bases not matched to a gene. This CDR3 has 18 residues. The CDR3 sequence: CASSHPEEGLAGYNEQFF. The CDR3 DNA sequence: TGCGCCAGCAGCCATCCGGAAGAGGGACTAGCGGGGTACAATGAGCAGTTCTTC.

The V call is TRBV6-5, the J call TRBJ1-1, with 11 bases identical to TRBD1. The germline V gene has CDR1 MNHEY and CDR2 SVGAGI. Trimming took 5 bases from V and 6 from J; bases not matched to a gene: 5. The length of the CDR3 is 14 residues. The CDR3, as DNA: TGTGCCAGCAGTCGGGACAGGGGGTGGGCTGAAGCTTTCTTT. Translation gives CASSRDRGWAEAFF.

Only a few counts were recorded for this clone. The DNA for the CDR3 is TGCACCAGCCCCTTCCCCGGCTACGAGCAGTACTTC. Protein sequence: CTSPFPGYEQYF. The V call is TRBV1, the J call TRBJ2-7; the table's D call, TRBD2, was not checked against the DNA. TRBV1 is noted as a pseudogene. The CDR3 covers 12 residues.

The chain couples TRBV27 to TRBJ1-6, with 8 bases matching TRBD1. Losses at the gene ends were 7 bases for V and 6 bases for J; bases not matched to a gene: 8. Germline CDR1 and CDR2: MNHEY and SMNVEV (reference sequence). This CDR3 is built from 15 residues. The CDR3 DNA follows: TGTGCCAGCACCCCAGGGGGCCTCACTAATTCACCCCTCCACTTT. Amino acid sequence: CASTPGGLTNSPLHF.

CDR3 protein: CASSDKRTGHEQYF. The CDR3 DNA reads TGTGCCAGCAGTGACAAACGGACAGGGCACGAGCAGTACTTC. The chain combines TRBV25-1 with TRBJ2-7, with 8 bases matching TRBD1. Germline loops: CDR1 MGHDK, CDR2 SYGVNS. Unmatched junction bases numbered 6, after V lost 3 bases and J lost 5 bases. The length of the CDR3 is 14 residues.

There are a few counts of this clone. The chain joins TRBV11-3 to TRBJ2-2, with unresolved D. This CDR3 comprises 13 residues. The V end lost 4 bases, the J end lost 3 bases, and 6 bases lay between the germline ends. The germline V gene encodes CDR1 SGHNT and CDR2 YENEEA. Written as DNA, the CDR3 is TGTGCCAGCAGCTCCTTGGACACCGGGGAGCTGTTTTTT. This encodes CASSSLDTGELFF.

This sequence joins TRBV27 and TRBJ1-5; maybe TRBD1 (5 bases). V lost 5 bases, J lost 5 bases, and 22 bases lay in between. Germline CDR1 reads MNHEY; CDR2 reads SMNVEV (reference sequence). This CDR3 is built from 17 residues. Here the CDR3 reads CASSPRIEMGEDQPQHF. The CDR3 DNA is TGTGCCAGCAGTCCCCGCATTGAGATGGGGGAAGATCAGCCCCAGCATTTT.

The rearrangement uses TRBV2 and TRBJ2-1; TRBD1 agrees at 11 bases. The CDR3 length is 16 residues. J lost 4 bases, V lost 4 bases, and 6 bases had no gene match. Germline CDR1 reads SNHLY; CDR2 reads FYNNEI. The CDR3 bases are TGTGCCAGCAGTGGGGACAGGGGGTCAACGTACAATGAGCAGTTCTTC. The encoded protein is CASSGDRGSTYNEQFF.

The chain is built from TRBV11-2 and TRBJ2-7; D not resolved. The V end was cut by 0 bases, the J end by 2 bases, with 11 bases between. The germline V gene has CDR1 SGHAT and CDR2 FQNNGV. There are 15 residues in the CDR3. The CDR3 loop reads CASSLDRSKAYEQYF. In DNA form, the CDR3 reads TGTGCCAGCAGCTTAGATCGTTCCAAAGCCTACGAGCAGTACTTC.

The gene calls are TRBV28 and TRBJ2-6, with 9 bases lining up with TRBD1. The germline V gene encodes CDR1 MDHEN and CDR2 SYDVKM. CDR3 length: 17 amino acids. The junction had 7 bases not matched to a gene; V was cut back by 4 bases and J by 3 bases. Written as DNA, the CDR3 is TGTGCCAGCAGTTCCCTAGGACAGGGGAATGGGGCCAACGTCCTGACTTTC. This sequence encodes CASSSLGQGNGANVLTF.

The genes are TRBV5-1 and TRBJ1-2; D might be TRBD1 (5 bases). Germline values: CDR1 SGHRS, CDR2 YFSETQ. The V and J ends lost 2 bases and 3 bases respectively, with 14 bases between them. The CDR3 sequence is 15 residues long. The CDR3 DNA reads TGCGCCAGCAGCTTTGGACAACTTTCCGACTATGGCTACACCTTC. This gives the protein CASSFGQLSDYGYTF.

The rearrangement links TRBV15 to TRBJ2-1; tentative D call: TRBD1 (5 bases). Germline CDR1 LNHNV, CDR2 YYDKDF (reference sequence). Trimming removed 1 base from V and 0 bases from J, with 13 bases in between. The CDR3 runs to 17 residues. This CDR3 is CATSRVRTTDSYNEQFF. DNA of the CDR3: TGTGCCACCAGCAGAGTCCGGACAACTGACTCCTACAATGAGCAGTTCTTC.

The chain carries TRBV28 and TRBJ2-4; D is perhaps TRBD2 (6 bases). V was shortened by 3 bases and J by 1 base, with 10 bases between the two germline ends. CDR1 is MDHEN and CDR2 is SYDVKM in the germline V gene. This CDR3 is 15 amino acids long. CDR3 in amino acids: CASSFGGGAKNIQYF. In DNA form, the CDR3 reads TGTGCCAGCAGTTTCGGTGGGGGGGCCAAAAACATTCAGTACTTC.

This clone was seen a few times. The gene calls are TRBV19 and TRBJ2-2, with D uncertain. Germline V gene data show CDR1 as LNHDA and CDR2 as SQIVND (reference sequence). The V gene lost 11 bases and the J gene lost 5 bases, with 9 bases spanning the gap. This CDR3 contains 11 residues. CDR3 loop: CASERTGELFF. The CDR3 DNA is TGTGCCTCAGAGAGAACCGGGGAGCTGTTTTTT.

CDR3 DNA sequence: TGTGCCAGCAGTCCACCCAGGGGGAGCAATCAGCCCCAGCATTTT. Its protein product is CASSPPRGSNQPQHF. The chain employs TRBV28 and TRBJ1-5; 7 bases agree with TRBD1. V lost 5 bases and J lost 1; bases outside the gene matches: 5. In germline, CDR1 is MDHEN, CDR2 SYDVKM. The CDR3 contains 15 residues. The whole variable domain, remainder taken from reference TRBV28 and TRBJ1-5, is DVKVTQSSRYLVKRTGEKVFLECVQDMDHENMFWYRQDPGLGLRLIYFSYDVKMKEKGDIPEGYSVSREKKERFSLILESASTNQTSMYLCASSPPRGSNQPQHFGDGTRLSIL.

This clone was observed at least ten times. The chain combines TRBV2 with TRBJ1-1; TRBD1 matches at 11 bases. From germline, CDR1 is SNHLY and CDR2 FYNNEI. The trim removed 0 bases at V and 4 bases at J, leaving 10 bases unmatched. The CDR3 extends over 18 amino acids. CDR3 DNA sequence: TGTGCCAGCAGTGAAGCCGCCTCCTGGGACAGGGGGTCCACTGAAGCTTTCTTT. Its translation: CASSEAASWDRGSTEAFF.

Many counts were recorded for this clone. This sequence joins TRBV6-1 and TRBJ1-3; maybe TRBD1 (5 bases). CDR3 length: 14 residues. CDR1 and CDR2 (germline): MNHNS, SASEGT. V lost 6 bases, J lost 2 bases, and 11 bases lay in between. This chain's CDR3 is CASSRSGTGNTIYF. The CDR3 nucleotides are TGTGCCAGCAGCCGCTCAGGGACTGGAAACACCATATATTTT.

The chain employs TRBV7-9 and TRBJ2-5; either TRBD1 or TRBD2 may supply D (5 bases each). The CDR3 has 17 residues. Germline CDR1 and CDR2: SEHNR and FQNEAQ (reference sequence). Trimming left V 0 bases short and J 5 bases short, with 19 bases between. The CDR3 sequence is CASSLAEMGTHGETQYF. The CDR3 DNA is TGTGCCAGCAGCTTAGCGGAAATGGGGACCCACGGGGAGACCCAGTACTTC. The full variable domain, its missing parts supplied by reference TRBV7-9 and TRBJ2-5, is DTGVSQNPRHKITKRGQNVTFRCDPISEHNRLYWYRQTLGQGPEFLTYFQNEAQLEKSRLLSDRFSAERPKGSFSTLEIQRTEQGDSAMYLCASSLAEMGTHGETQYFGPGTRLLVL.

V gene TRBV5-4 combines with J gene TRBJ2-1; 7 bases agree with TRBD2. Germline CDR1 reads SGHNT; CDR2 reads YYREEE (reference sequence). The junction had 4 bases not matched to a gene; V was cut back by 4 bases and J by 3 bases. The CDR3 contains 14 residues. The CDR3 DNA reads TGTGCCAGCAGCCGGGGAGGGATCTACAATGAGCAGTTCTTC. Translation gives CASSRGGIYNEQFF.

V and J are TRBV4-1 and TRBJ1-2, with D perhaps TRBD1 (5 bases). There are 13 residues in the CDR3. V was trimmed by 0 bases and J by 7 bases, leaving 9 bases between them. Germline V lookup: CDR1 MGHRA, CDR2 YSYEKL. The CDR3 sequence: CASSQDYGGGYTF. CDR3 nucleotides: TGCGCCAGCAGCCAAGACTATGGGGGTGGCTACACCTTC.

The rearrangement joins TRBV28 to TRBJ1-1; D is uncertain. The CDR3 length is 16 residues. The germline gives CDR1 MDHEN, CDR2 SYDVKM. V was pared by 5 bases and J by 1 base, with 17 bases between. CDR3: CASSTSDGGGNTEAFF. The CDR3 DNA follows: TGTGCCAGCAGTACCTCGGACGGTGGAGGGAACACTGAAGCTTTCTTT. Filled out from reference TRBV28 and TRBJ1-1, the complete variable domain reads DVKVTQSSRYLVKRTGEKVFLECVQDMDHENMFWYRQDPGLGLRLIYFSYDVKMKEKGDIPEGYSVSREKKERFSLILESASTNQTSMYLCASSTSDGGGNTEAFFGQGTRLTVV.

J is TRBJ2-4 and V is TRBV6-1; no reliable D call. CDR3 size: 17 residues. The germline gives CDR1 MNHNS, CDR2 SASEGT. The V end lost 2 bases, the J end lost 1 base, and 15 bases lay between the germline ends. CDR3 residues: CASSEILGFGAKNIQYF. The CDR3 DNA sequence: TGTGCCAGCAGTGAAATTTTGGGTTTTGGGGCCAAAAACATTCAGTACTTC.

The chain uses TRBV6-5 and TRBJ2-2; D is ambiguous. V lost 2 bases and J lost 4, with 11 bases in between. Germline CDR1 and CDR2: MNHEY and SVGAGI. This CDR3 contains 15 residues. In nucleotides, the CDR3 is TGTGCCAGCAGTTACCAGAGAGTCGGCACCGGGGAGCTGTTTTTT. It codes for CASSYQRVGTGELFF.